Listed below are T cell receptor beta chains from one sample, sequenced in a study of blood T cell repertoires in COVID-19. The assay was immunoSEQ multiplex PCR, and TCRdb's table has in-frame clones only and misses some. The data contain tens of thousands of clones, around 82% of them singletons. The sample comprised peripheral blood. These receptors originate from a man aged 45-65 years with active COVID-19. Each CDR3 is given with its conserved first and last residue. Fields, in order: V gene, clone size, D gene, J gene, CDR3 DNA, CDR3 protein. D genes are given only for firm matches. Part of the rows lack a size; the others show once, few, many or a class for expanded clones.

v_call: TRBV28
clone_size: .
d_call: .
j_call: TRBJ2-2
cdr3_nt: TGTGCCAGCAGTTCCTCGTCCGCGAACACCGGGGAGCTGTTTTTT
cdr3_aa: CASSSSSANTGELFF

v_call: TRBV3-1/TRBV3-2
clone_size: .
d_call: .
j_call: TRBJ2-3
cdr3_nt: TGTGCCAGCAGCCAAGTGACTACTAGCTCAGATACGCAGTATTTT
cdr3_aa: CASSQVTTSSDTQYF

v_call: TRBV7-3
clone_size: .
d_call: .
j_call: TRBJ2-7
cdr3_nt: TGTGCCAGCAGCTTAATGCAGGGCGACTACGAGCAGTACTTC
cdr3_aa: CASSLMQGDYEQYF

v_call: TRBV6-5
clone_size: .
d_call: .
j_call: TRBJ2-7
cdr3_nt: TGTGCCAGCAGTTACGGGTCTAGCCGTCTCGGGGAGCAGTACTTC
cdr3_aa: CASSYGSSRLGEQYF

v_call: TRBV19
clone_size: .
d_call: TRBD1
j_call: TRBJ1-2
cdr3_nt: TGTGCCAGTAGGTACAGGGGATCTAACTATGGCTACACCTTC
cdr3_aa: CASRYRGSNYGYTF

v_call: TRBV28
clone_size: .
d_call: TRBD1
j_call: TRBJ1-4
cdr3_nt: TGTGCCAGCACCCCCACGGGGACAGGGGATGAAAAACTGTTTTTT
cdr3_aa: CASTPTGTGDEKLFF

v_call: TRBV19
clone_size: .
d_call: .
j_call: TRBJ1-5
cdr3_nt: TGTGCCGCATCCGGGACACACAATAGCAATCAGCCCCAGCATTTT
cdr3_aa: CAASGTHNSNQPQHF

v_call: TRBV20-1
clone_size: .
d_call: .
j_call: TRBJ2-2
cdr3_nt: TGCAGTGGTTCAGGGGCTGGGGAGCTGTTTTTT
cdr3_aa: CSGSGAGELFF

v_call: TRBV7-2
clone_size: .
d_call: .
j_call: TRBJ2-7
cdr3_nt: TGTGCCAGCAGCTTAGGAGGTCGTTGGAGATCCTACGAGCAGTACTTC
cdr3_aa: CASSLGGRWRSYEQYF

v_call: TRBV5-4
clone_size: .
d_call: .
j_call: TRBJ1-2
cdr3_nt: TGTGCCAGCAGCTTGATAGGGGGAACCCTCTATGGCTACACCTTC
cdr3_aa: CASSLIGGTLYGYTF

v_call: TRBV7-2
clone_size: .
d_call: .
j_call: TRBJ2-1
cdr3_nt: TGTGCCAGCAGCTCCACAGGCCCGGTTAACAATGAGCAGTTCTTC
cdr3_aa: CASSSTGPVNNEQFF

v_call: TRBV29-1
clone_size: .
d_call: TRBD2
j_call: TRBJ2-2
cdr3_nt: TGCAGCGTCGCGTACAGGACTAGCGGTACCGGGGAGCTGTTTTTT
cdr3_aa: CSVAYRTSGTGELFF

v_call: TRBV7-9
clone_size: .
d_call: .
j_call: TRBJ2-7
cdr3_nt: TGTGCCAGCAGCTTTGAGGTCTACGAGCAGTACTTC
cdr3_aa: CASSFEVYEQYF

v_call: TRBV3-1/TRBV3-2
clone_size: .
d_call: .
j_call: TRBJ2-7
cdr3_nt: TGTGCCAGCAGCCAGGAACCTCGGGGGGAGCAGTACTTC
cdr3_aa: CASSQEPRGEQYF

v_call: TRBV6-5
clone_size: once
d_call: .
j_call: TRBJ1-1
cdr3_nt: TGTGCCAGCACGTACAGGGTCGGGGACACTGAAGCTTTCTTT
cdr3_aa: CASTYRVGDTEAFF

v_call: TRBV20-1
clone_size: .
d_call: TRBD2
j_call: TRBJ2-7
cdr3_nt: TGCAGTGCTAGTGGGACTAGCGGGAGGTACGAGCAGTACTTC
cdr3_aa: CSASGTSGRYEQYF

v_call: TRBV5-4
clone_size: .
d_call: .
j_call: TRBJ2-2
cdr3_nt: TGTGCCAGCAGCCCTCGCGGGGGCAACACCGGGGAGCTGTTTTTT
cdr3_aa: CASSPRGGNTGELFF

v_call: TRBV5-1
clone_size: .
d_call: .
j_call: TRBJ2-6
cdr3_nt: TGCGCCAGCAAACAGTACTCTGGGGCCAACGTCCTGACTTTC
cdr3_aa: CASKQYSGANVLTF

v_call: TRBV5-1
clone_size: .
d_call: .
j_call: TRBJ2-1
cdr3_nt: TGCGCCAGCAGCTTCCTTGGGGGGTCTACCTACAATGAGCAGTTCTTC
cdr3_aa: CASSFLGGSTYNEQFF

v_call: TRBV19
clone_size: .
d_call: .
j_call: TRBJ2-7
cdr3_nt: TGTGCCAGTAGTCCGGACACCTTCTACGAGCAGTACTTC
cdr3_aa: CASSPDTFYEQYF

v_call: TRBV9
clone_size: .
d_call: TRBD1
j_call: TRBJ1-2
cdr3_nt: TGTGCCAGCAGCGCGGACAGGGGAGGAGGCTACACCTTC
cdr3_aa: CASSADRGGGYTF

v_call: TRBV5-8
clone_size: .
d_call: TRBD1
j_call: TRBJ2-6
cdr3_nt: TGTGCCAAAGGGGAGGGACAGGGACGCTCTGGGGCCAACGTCCTGACTTTC
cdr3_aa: CAKGEGQGRSGANVLTF

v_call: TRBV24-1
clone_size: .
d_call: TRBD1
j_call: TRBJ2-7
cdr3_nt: TGTGCCACCAGTGATTCGGGACAGGGGGACTACGAGCAGTACTTC
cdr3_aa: CATSDSGQGDYEQYF

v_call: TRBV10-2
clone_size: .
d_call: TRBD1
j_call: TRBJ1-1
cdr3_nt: TGCGCCAGCAGTGAAGGAGGGGGCGGGGGGGTGGCTTTCTTT
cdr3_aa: CASSEGGGGGVAFF

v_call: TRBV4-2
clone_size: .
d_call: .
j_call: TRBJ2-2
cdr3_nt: TGTGCCAGCAGCCAAGAAGGCGGGTACACCGGGGAGCTGTTTTTT
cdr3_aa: CASSQEGGYTGELFF

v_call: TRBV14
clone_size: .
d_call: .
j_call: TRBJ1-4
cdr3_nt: TGTGCCAGCAGCCAAGAGGGGGCTGCAACTAATGAAAAACTGTTTTTT
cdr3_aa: CASSQEGAATNEKLFF

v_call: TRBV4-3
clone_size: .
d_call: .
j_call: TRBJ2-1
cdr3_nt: TGCGCCAGCAGCCAAGAGTTGGGGGAGGCTACCAATGAGCAGTTCTTC
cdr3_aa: CASSQELGEATNEQFF

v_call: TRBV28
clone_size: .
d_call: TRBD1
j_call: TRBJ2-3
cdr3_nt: TGTGCCAGCAGTCCCGACAGGGCCCCCACAGATACGCAGTATTTT
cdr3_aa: CASSPDRAPTDTQYF

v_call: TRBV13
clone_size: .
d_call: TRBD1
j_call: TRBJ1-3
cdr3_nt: TGTGCCAGCAGCCAAACAGGGGCTGGAAACACCATATATTTT
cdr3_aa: CASSQTGAGNTIYF

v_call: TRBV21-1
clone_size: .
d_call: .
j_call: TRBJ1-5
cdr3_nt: TGTGCCAGCAGCAAAGGCGGCAATCAGCCCCAGCATTTT
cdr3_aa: CASSKGGNQPQHF

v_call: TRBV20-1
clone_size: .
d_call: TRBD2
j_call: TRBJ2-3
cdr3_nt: TGCAGGGGGACTAGCGGAGATACGCAGTATTTT
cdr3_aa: CRGTSGDTQYF

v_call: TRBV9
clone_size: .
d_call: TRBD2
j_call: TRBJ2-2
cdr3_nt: TGTGCCAGCAGCGCGGGACTAGCGGGCACCGGGGAGCTGTTTTTT
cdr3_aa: CASSAGLAGTGELFF

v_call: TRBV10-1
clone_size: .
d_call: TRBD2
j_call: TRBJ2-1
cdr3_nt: TGCGCCAGCAGTGAGTCGCGACGGGGGGGCCGGAATGAGCAGTTCTTC
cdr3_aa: CASSESRRGGRNEQFF

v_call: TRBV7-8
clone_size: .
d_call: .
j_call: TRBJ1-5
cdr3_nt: TGTGCCAGCAGGCCTGCCGCGGGTCAGCCCCAGCATTTT
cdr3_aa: CASRPAAGQPQHF

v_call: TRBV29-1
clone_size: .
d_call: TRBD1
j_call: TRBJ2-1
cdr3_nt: TGCAGCGCAATACAGGGGGAATCCCACAATGAGCAGTTCTTC
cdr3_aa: CSAIQGESHNEQFF

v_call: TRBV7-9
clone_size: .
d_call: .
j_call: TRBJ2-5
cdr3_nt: TGTGCCAGCAGCAAATCGGGTGACGGGACCCAGTACTTC
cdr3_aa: CASSKSGDGTQYF

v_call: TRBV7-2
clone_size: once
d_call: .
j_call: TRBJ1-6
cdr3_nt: TGTGCCAGCAGCCCCCCCGCAGGGGTGAATTCACCCCTCCACTTT
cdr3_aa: CASSPPAGVNSPLHF

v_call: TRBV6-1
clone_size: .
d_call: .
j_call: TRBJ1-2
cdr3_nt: TGTGCCAGCAGTGAGCGGGGGGCAAACTATGGCTACACCTTC
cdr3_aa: CASSERGANYGYTF

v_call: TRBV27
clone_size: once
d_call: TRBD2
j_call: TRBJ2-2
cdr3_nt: TGTGCCAGCAGCTGGGAGGGGTTCGGCACCGGGGAGCTGTTTTTT
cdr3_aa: CASSWEGFGTGELFF

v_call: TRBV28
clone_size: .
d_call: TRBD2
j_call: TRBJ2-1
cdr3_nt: TGTGCCAGCAGTTTGGGACTAGCGGACGACAATGAGCAGTTCTTC
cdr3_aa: CASSLGLADDNEQFF

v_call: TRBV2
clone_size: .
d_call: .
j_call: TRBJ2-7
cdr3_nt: TGTGCCAGCAGTGAACCCAGGGTTACCCACGAGCAGTACTTC
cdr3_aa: CASSEPRVTHEQYF

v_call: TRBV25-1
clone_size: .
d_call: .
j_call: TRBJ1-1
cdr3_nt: TGTGCCAGCAGTGAAGTCGGGGGGAACACTGAAGCTTTCTTT
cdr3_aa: CASSEVGGNTEAFF

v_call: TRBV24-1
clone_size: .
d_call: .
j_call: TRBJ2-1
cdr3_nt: TGTGCCACCAGTGATACCCTGACAGCCTCGCTTTTGTCCTACAATGAGCAGTTCTTC
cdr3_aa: CATSDTLTASLLSYNEQFF